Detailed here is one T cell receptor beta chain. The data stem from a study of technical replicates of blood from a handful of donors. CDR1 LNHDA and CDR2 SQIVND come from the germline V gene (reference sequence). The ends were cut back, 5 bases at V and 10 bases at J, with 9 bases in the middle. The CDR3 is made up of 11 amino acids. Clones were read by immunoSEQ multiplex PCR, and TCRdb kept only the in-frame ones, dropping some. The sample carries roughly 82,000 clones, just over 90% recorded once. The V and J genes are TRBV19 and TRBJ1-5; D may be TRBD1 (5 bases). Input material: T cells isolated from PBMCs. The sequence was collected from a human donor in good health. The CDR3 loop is CASSGGIPQHF. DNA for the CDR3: TGTGCCAGTAGTGGGGGGATACCCCAGCATTTT.